This passage covers 26 T cell receptor beta chains from one sample sequenced in a study of tissue T cells after allogeneic stem cell transplantation (dated by TCRdb to between 2022 and 2023). Per the publication, the time point label means: mouse harvest day 14 after allogeneic transplant. Each mouse graft, delivered by tail vein injection, combined 10^6 splenic CD5+ T cells with 10^7 T-cell-depleted bone marrow cells. The receptor library was made with the immunoSEQ multiplex PCR assay. TCRdb's version of the immuneACCESS table is confined to in-frame rearrangements and falls short of the full clone set. An unresolved V gene accounts for under half of the shortfall where checked; the remainder is of unknown origin. In all, the sample holds approximately 7,500 clones, and 36% of those were seen once. The ten largest clones take up approximately 6.3% of the sample. The sequenced sample was skin. The source of these receptors is a female BALB/c mouse given C57BL/6 T cells with graft-versus-host disease after an allogeneic hematopoietic cell transplant.

About this clone itself: The listed genes are named as in mouse. The CDR3 end falls 1 residue outside the read, so it is completed with the germline J gene. The rearrangement links TRBV26 to TRBJ2-7; weak D call: TRBD2 (6 bases). The CDR3 covers 13 residues. Deletions cut 0 bases from V and 3 bases from J, with 6 bases between. Germline CDR1 is KGHPV and CDR2 is FQNQEV (reference sequence). Partial CDR3 DNA: TGTGCCAGCAGTCTGTCTGGGGGCTATGAACAGTAC. Its translation: CASSLSGGYEQY. The full CDR3 reads CASSLSGGYEQYF.

This clone has only one observation. Genes and germline are mouse. With the read ending 1 residue before the CDR3 end, the germline J gene is used to fill in that end. V usage is TRBV26 and J usage is TRBJ1-6, with D perhaps matching TRBD1 (6 bases). TRBJ1-6 counts as an open reading frame of uncertain function. The CDR3 loop spans 12 amino acids. CDR1 and CDR2 (germline): KGHPV, FQNQEV (reference sequence). Trimming left V 5 bases short and J 8 bases short, with 7 bases between. The sequenced part of the CDR3 DNA is TGTGCCAGCAGTTCAGGGGATTCGCCCCTCTAC. Protein: CASSSGDSPLY. The CDR3 reads in full as CASSSGDSPLYF.

Worth noting for this clone: Genes and germline come from the mouse. The read ends 1 residue early relative to the CDR3; the germline J gene fills the gap. This rearrangement joins TRBV26 to TRBJ2-2; 7 nucleotides agree with TRBD2. The CDR3 contains 14 residues. Unmatched junction bases numbered 3, after V lost 4 bases and J lost 4 bases. Germline loops: CDR1 KGHPV, CDR2 FQNQEV (reference sequence). CDR3 residues: CASSPLGVTGQLYF. The sequenced CDR3 bases are TGTGCCAGCAGTCCGCTGGGGGTCACCGGGCAGCTCTAC.

Sample share makes this clone large. Gene names are mouse gene names. Partial CDR3 DNA: TGTGCCAGCAGTCCCGGGACTGGGGGGGTTCAAAACACCTTGTAC. It encodes CASSPGTGGVQNTLY. The whole CDR3 protein is CASSPGTGGVQNTLYF. The gene calls are TRBV13-3 and TRBJ2-4, with 13 bases aligning to TRBD2. The read ends 1 residue shy of where the CDR3 ends; the end is completed using the germline J gene. Trimming cost V 4 bases and J 2 bases; bases outside gene matches: 4. Germline V gene sequence: CDR1 NNHDY, CDR2 SYVADS. This CDR3 is built from 16 residues.

This clone was detected a few times. Gene names and germline match the mouse. The read halts 1 residue ahead of the CDR3 end, with the missing end drawn from the germline J gene. The J gene is TRBJ2-1, the V gene TRBV26; 8 bases align to TRBD1. This CDR3 spans 14 amino acids. Germline V gene data show CDR1 as KGHPV and CDR2 as FQNQEV (reference sequence). V dropped 5 bases and J dropped 2; count of bases not matched to a gene: 2. Incomplete CDR3 DNA: TGTGCCAGCAGTTTGACAGGGGACTATGCTGAGCAGTTC. Translation gives CASSLTGDYAEQF. The whole CDR3 region reads CASSLTGDYAEQFF.

In its sample, this clone was seen once. Mouse germline and gene names are used. The observed sequence ends 1 residue before the CDR3 terminus, with the missing tail filled in from the germline J gene. The gene calls are TRBV4 and TRBJ2-2; D call uncertain. CDR3 length equals 11 residues. V was clipped by 5 bases and J by 4 bases, with 2 bases between them. The germline gives CDR1 LGHDT, CDR2 YNNKQL (reference sequence). CDR3 amino acids: CASSPTGQLYF. The CDR3 DNA, read in part, is TGTGCCAGCAGCCCCACCGGGCAGCTCTAC.

With regard to this clone: Genes and germline come from the mouse. The CDR3 goes on 1 residue after the read ends, and that part is filled in from the germline J gene. The V call is TRBV12-2, the J call TRBJ2-4; 8 bases agree with TRBD2. Germline loops: CDR1 SGHLS, CDR2 HYDKME. The CDR3 totals 15 residues. J was trimmed by 0 bases and V by 3 bases; bases with no gene match: 4. CDR3 sequence reads: CASSNWGTSQNTLYF. The sequenced part of the CDR3 DNA is TGTGCCAGCTCTAACTGGGGGACTAGTCAAAACACCTTGTAC.

This clone was counted between two and nine times. The germline and genes are mouse ones. The CDR3 end is not reached by the read, which stops 1 residue before it; the germline J gene fills it in. V gene TRBV26 combines with J gene TRBJ2-7, with a tentative D call TRBD1 (5 bases). The V end was cut by 4 bases, the J end by 4 bases, with 8 bases between. CDR3 length: 12 residues. Germline V gene sequence: CDR1 KGHPV, CDR2 FQNQEV (reference sequence). The CDR3 bases that were read are TGTGCCAGCAGTCCGGACACTTATGAACAGTAC. Its protein product is CASSPDTYEQY. The entire CDR3 reads CASSPDTYEQYF.

About this clone: Genes and germline are mouse. The sequence runs out 1 residue before the end of the CDR3; the remainder is reconstructed from the germline J gene. The J gene is TRBJ2-5, the V gene TRBV3; TRBD1 might be the D (6 bases). This CDR3 contains 13 residues. The germline CDR1 and CDR2 sequences are SNHLY and FYNGKV (reference sequence). V was shortened by 3 bases and J by 6 bases, with 10 bases between the two germline ends. The CDR3 DNA, read in part, is TGTGCCAGCAGCTTCACAGGGAAGGACACCCAGTAC. This sequence encodes CASSFTGKDTQY. From start to end, the CDR3 is CASSFTGKDTQYF.

To note about this clone: Gene labels here are mouse ones. The CDR3 end lies 1 residue beyond the end of the read and is filled in from the germline J gene. The chain couples TRBV12-1 to TRBJ1-1; the D gene is possibly TRBD1 (5 bases). V was pared by 1 base and J by 6 bases, with 8 bases between. Germline values: CDR1 SGHSN, CDR2 HYEKVE. The CDR3 length is 12 residues. CDR3 in amino acids: CASSLRGAEVFF. The sequenced part of the CDR3 DNA is TGTGCCAGCTCTCTGAGGGGCGCAGAAGTCTTC. Full variable domain (rest looked up from reference TRBV12-1 and TRBJ1-1): DSGVVQSPRHIIKEKGGRSVLTCIPISGHSNVVWYQQTLGKELKFLIQHYEKVERDKGFLPSRFSVQQFDDYHSEMNMSALELEDSAMYFCASSLRGAEVFFGKGTRLTVV.

This clone counts as medium-sized. The genes are named according to mouse. Sequencing ends 1 residue short of the CDR3 end; the germline J gene provides the rest. This chain links TRBV26 with TRBJ2-2, with 8 positions matching TRBD2. Germline V gene sequence: CDR1 KGHPV, CDR2 FQNQEV (reference sequence). This CDR3 region has 16 residues. V dropped 3 bases and J dropped 0; count of bases not matched to a gene: 3. CDR3 region: CASSLNWGTNTGQLYF. Partial CDR3 DNA: TGTGCCAGCAGTCTTAACTGGGGGACAAACACCGGGCAGCTCTAC. The variable domain in full, completed from reference TRBV26 and TRBJ2-2, reads NSKVIQTPRYLVKGQGQKAKMRCIPEKGHPVVFWYQQNKNNEFKFLINFQNQEVLQQIDMTEKRFSAECPSNSPCSLEIQSSEAGDSALYLCASSLNWGTNTGQLYFGEGSKLTVL.

This clone was observed once. Mouse gene names and germline throughout. The read ends 1 residue before the CDR3 terminus; that terminus is restored from the germline J gene. The chain has TRBV13-2 and TRBJ1-2; 7 bases line up with TRBD1. Germline V gives CDR1 NNHNN, CDR2 SYGAGS (reference sequence). The CDR3 has 14 residues. With V trimmed by 5 bases and J by 0 bases, 4 bases remained unmatched. CDR3 residues: CASGEGQSNSDYTF. CDR3 DNA (partial): TGTGCCAGCGGGGAGGGACAGTCAAACTCCGACTACACC.

This clone is medium-sized within its sample. Genes here carry mouse names. The read ends 1 residue early relative to the CDR3; the germline J gene fills the gap. V usage is TRBV26 and J usage is TRBJ1-4; 7 bases match TRBD1. J was trimmed by 4 bases and V by 4 bases; bases with no gene match: 3. The germline V gene encodes CDR1 KGHPV and CDR2 FQNQEV (reference sequence). The CDR3 has 14 amino acids. Incomplete CDR3 DNA: TGTGCCAGCAGTCCGGGACAGATCAACGAAAGATTATTT. Residues: CASSPGQINERLF. The CDR3 in its entirety is CASSPGQINERLFF. Full variable domain (rest looked up from reference TRBV26 and TRBJ1-4): NSKVIQTPRYLVKGQGQKAKMRCIPEKGHPVVFWYQQNKNNEFKFLINFQNQEVLQQIDMTEKRFSAECPSNSPCSLEIQSSEAGDSALYLCASSPGQINERLFFGHGTKLSVL.

This clone was seen more than once but under ten times. Gene names refer to mouse genes. The chain's CDR3 is CASSRGQNNERLFF. The part of the CDR3 DNA that was read is TGTGCCAGCAGTCGCGGACAGAACAACGAAAGATTATTT. This rearrangement joins TRBV26 to TRBJ1-4, with D possibly TRBD1 on 6 matching bases. The CDR3 goes on 1 residue after the read ends, and that part is filled in from the germline J gene. Germline CDR1 KGHPV, CDR2 FQNQEV (reference sequence). Trimming removed 4 bases at V and 4 bases at J, with 10 bases between. The CDR3 length is 14 residues.

This clone was seen a few times. The genes and germline here are from mouse. The read falls 1 residue short of the CDR3 end, and the missing part is taken from the germline J gene. The chain links TRBV29 to TRBJ1-1; weak D call: TRBD1 (5 bases). Trimming shortened V by 6 bases and J by 0 bases, and 8 bases separated the two germline ends. The CDR3 totals 13 residues. The germline V gene has CDR1 MSHET and CDR2 SYDVDS. The chain's CDR3 is CASSPGQNTEVFF. The DNA read from the CDR3 is TGTGCTAGCAGCCCGGGACAGAACACAGAAGTCTTC.

A note on this clone: Mouse germline and gene names are used. The read halts 1 residue ahead of the CDR3 end, with the missing end drawn from the germline J gene. The chain joins TRBV26 to TRBJ2-5; 11 bases are a match to TRBD2. Losses at the gene ends were 4 bases for V and 6 bases for J; bases not matched to a gene: 6. Germline loops: CDR1 KGHPV, CDR2 FQNQEV (reference sequence). The CDR3 is 15 residues long. CDR3 region: CASSPLRDWGDTQYF. The sequenced CDR3 bases are TGTGCCAGCAGTCCGCTCCGGGACTGGGGGGACACCCAGTAC.

As to this clone: The gene names given are mouse names. The read comes to an end 1 residue before the CDR3 does, leaving the germline J gene to fill in the end. V and J are TRBV26 and TRBJ2-7; TRBD2 matches 14 bases. Germline V lookup: CDR1 KGHPV, CDR2 FQNQEV (reference sequence). The V segment lost 6 bases and the J segment 6 bases; nucleotides outside the gene matches: 7. The CDR3 has 15 residues. CDR3 sequence reads: CASSLRDWGGVEQYF. The CDR3 DNA, read in part, is TGTGCCAGCAGCCTCCGGGACTGGGGGGGCGTTGAACAGTAC.

For this clone: The listed genes are named as in mouse. The CDR3 is cut off 1 residue early in the read; its end comes from the germline J gene. The rearrangement joins TRBV26 to TRBJ1-1, with D tentatively TRBD1 (6 bases). Trimming took off 6 bases at V and 0 bases at J, with 11 bases between the two ends. The CDR3 runs 14 residues. Germline values: CDR1 KGHPV, CDR2 FQNQEV (reference sequence). The covered CDR3 bases are TGTGCCAGCAGCCCGGGACACGCAAACACAGAAGTCTTC. Its protein is CASSPGHANTEVF. The entire CDR3 protein reads CASSPGHANTEVFF.

Turning to this clone: The listed genes are named as in mouse. The read halts 1 residue ahead of the CDR3 end, with the missing end drawn from the germline J gene. This sequence joins TRBV24 and TRBJ2-5; 11 bases fit TRBD2. The CDR3 consists of 15 residues. V was clipped by 3 bases and J by 6 bases; unmatched bases: 5. Germline-derived CDR1 and CDR2 are KGHTA and FRNEEI. The CDR3 loop is CASSLHWGGEDTQYF. Partial CDR3 DNA: TGTGCCAGCAGTCTTCACTGGGGGGGCGAGGACACCCAGTAC.

Notes on this clone: These gene names are mouse names. The read is 1 residue too short to cover the CDR3 end, so that end is filled in from the germline J gene. V gene TRBV26 combines with J gene TRBJ2-5; 11 bases align to TRBD2. The CDR3 is 15 residues long. CDR1 KGHPV and CDR2 FQNQEV come from the germline V gene (reference sequence). Germline trimming cut 2 bases from V and 5 bases from J; bases unmatched to any gene: 3. The covered CDR3 bases are TGTGCCAGCAGTCTGACTGGGGGGGCTAGAGACACCCAGTAC. Amino acid sequence: CASSLTGGARDTQY. The whole CDR3 sequence is CASSLTGGARDTQYF. The full variable domain, rest sourced from reference TRBV26 and TRBJ2-5, is NSKVIQTPRYLVKGQGQKAKMRCIPEKGHPVVFWYQQNKNNEFKFLINFQNQEVLQQIDMTEKRFSAECPSNSPCSLEIQSSEAGDSALYLCASSLTGGARDTQYFGPGTRLLVL.

To note about this clone: The genes and germline here are from mouse. The read ends 1 residue before the CDR3 terminus; that terminus is restored from the germline J gene. The chain recombines TRBV12-1 with TRBJ1-2, with D unresolved. CDR1 and CDR2 (germline): SGHSN, HYEKVE. V was pared by 4 bases and J by 0 bases, with 8 bases between. CDR3 length: 13 residues. CDR3 DNA, as far as it was read: TGTGCCAGCTCCGACACTGCAAACTCCGACTACACC. Translation gives CASSDTANSDYT. In full, the CDR3 is CASSDTANSDYTF.

On this clone: Genes and germline come from the mouse. CDR3 bases read: TGCTCCAGCAGTCAAAGGGGTAACTATGCTGAGCAGTTC. This gives the protein CSSSQRGNYAEQF. The entire CDR3 protein reads CSSSQRGNYAEQFF. V usage is TRBV23 and J usage is TRBJ2-1; the table's D call, TRBD1, has no DNA check behind it. The read ends 1 residue before the CDR3 terminus; that terminus is restored from the germline J gene. The CDR3 has 14 amino acids. Per the germline V gene, CDR1 is KGHTA and CDR2 is FQNQQP.

Details on this clone: Genes and germline are mouse. The read stops 1 residue short of the end of the CDR3; the missing end is completed from the germline J gene. The gene calls are TRBV29 and TRBJ1-4; TRBD1 agrees at 7 bases. V gave up 8 bases and J gave up 2 bases; unmatched junction bases: 2. The CDR3 sequence is 13 residues long. CDR1 is MSHET, CDR2 SYDVDS, per germline. The CDR3 bases that were read are TGTGCTAGCTCGGGACAGTCCAACGAAAGATTATTT. As protein: CASSGQSNERLF. In full, the CDR3 is CASSGQSNERLFF. Together with reference TRBV29 and TRBJ1-4, the CDR3 gives the full variable domain: DMKVTQMPRYLIKRMGENVLLECGQDMSHETMYWYRQDPGLGLQLIYISYDVDSNSEGDIPKGYRVSRKKREHFSLILDSAKTNQTSVYFCASSGQSNERLFFGHGTKLSVL.

Judged by abundance, this clone is medium-sized. These gene names are mouse names. The sequence runs out 1 residue before the end of the CDR3; the remainder is reconstructed from the germline J gene. The chain recombines TRBV3 with TRBJ2-7; 7 bases match TRBD2. CDR1 and CDR2 (germline): SNHLY, FYNGKV (reference sequence). The CDR3 spans 14 residues. V gave up 4 bases and J gave up 3 bases; unmatched junction bases: 6. The CDR3 is CASSSRPGGYEQYF. CDR3 bases read: TGTGCCAGCAGCTCCCGGCCTGGGGGCTATGAACAGTAC. The complete variable domain, with remaining parts taken from reference TRBV3 and TRBJ2-7, reads GPKVLQIPSHQIIDMGQMVTLNCDPVSNHLYFYWYKQILGQQMEFLVNFYNGKVMEKSKLFKDQFSVERPDGSYFTLKIQPTALEDSAVYFCASSSRPGGYEQYFGPGTRLTVL.

This clone was detected only a few times. Gene names are the mouse ones. The read halts 1 residue ahead of the CDR3 end, with the missing end drawn from the germline J gene. The rearrangement links TRBV26 to TRBJ2-7; D unclear. This CDR3 is 12 amino acids long. Germline V gives CDR1 KGHPV, CDR2 FQNQEV (reference sequence). V dropped 5 bases and J dropped 0 bases, with 5 bases sitting between them. The CDR3 loop is CASSRHSYEQYF. CDR3 DNA (partial): TGTGCCAGCAGTAGACACTCCTATGAACAGTAC. The entire variable domain, with the rest obtained from reference TRBV26 and TRBJ2-7, is as follows: NSKVIQTPRYLVKGQGQKAKMRCIPEKGHPVVFWYQQNKNNEFKFLINFQNQEVLQQIDMTEKRFSAECPSNSPCSLEIQSSEAGDSALYLCASSRHSYEQYFGPGTRLTVL.

For this clone: The listed genes are named as in mouse. The read terminates 1 residue before the CDR3 end, so the remaining end is supplied by the germline J gene. Other DNA sequences in this specimen translate into the identical CDR3. The rearrangement joins TRBV26 to TRBJ1-1; D is uncertain. Trimming shortened V by 2 bases and J by 1 base, and 5 bases separated the two germline ends. Germline lookup yields CDR1 KGHPV and CDR2 FQNQEV (reference sequence). The CDR3 loop spans 13 amino acids. The CDR3 DNA, read in part, is TGTGCCAGCAGTCTGAGTCGAAACACAGAAGTCTTC. It codes for CASSLSRNTEVF. The full CDR3 is CASSLSRNTEVFF.